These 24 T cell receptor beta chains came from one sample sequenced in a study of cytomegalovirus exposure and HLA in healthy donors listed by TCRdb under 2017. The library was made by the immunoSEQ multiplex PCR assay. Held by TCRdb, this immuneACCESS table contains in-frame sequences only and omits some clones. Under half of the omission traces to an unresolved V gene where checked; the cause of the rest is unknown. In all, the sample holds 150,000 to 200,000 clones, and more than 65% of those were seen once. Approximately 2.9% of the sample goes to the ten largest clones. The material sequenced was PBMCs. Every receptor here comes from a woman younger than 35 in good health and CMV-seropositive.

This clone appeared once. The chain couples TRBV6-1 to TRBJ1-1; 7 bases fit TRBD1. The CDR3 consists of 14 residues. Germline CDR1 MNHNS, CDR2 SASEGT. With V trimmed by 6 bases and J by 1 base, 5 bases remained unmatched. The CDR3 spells CASRGDSQNTEAFF. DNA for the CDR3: TGTGCCAGCAGGGGGGACAGCCAGAACACTGAAGCTTTCTTT.

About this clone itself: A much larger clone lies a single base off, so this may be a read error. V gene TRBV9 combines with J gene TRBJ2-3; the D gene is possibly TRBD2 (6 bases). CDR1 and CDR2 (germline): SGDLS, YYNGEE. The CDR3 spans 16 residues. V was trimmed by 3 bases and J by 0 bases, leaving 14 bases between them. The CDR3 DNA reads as TGTGCCAGCAGCGAATTTGGGCTAGCGAGCACAGATACGCAGTATTTT. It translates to CASSEFGLASTDTQYF.

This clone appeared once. The chain's CDR3 is CASSQRIDTGELFF. CDR3 nucleotides: TGCGCCAGCAGCCAGCGGATAGACACCGGGGAGCTGTTTTTT. The V gene is TRBV4-1, the J gene TRBJ2-2; no clear D gene. Trimming took off 3 bases at V and 3 bases at J, with 8 bases between the two ends. The CDR3 runs 14 residues. CDR1 and CDR2 from the germline V gene are MGHRA and YSYEKL.

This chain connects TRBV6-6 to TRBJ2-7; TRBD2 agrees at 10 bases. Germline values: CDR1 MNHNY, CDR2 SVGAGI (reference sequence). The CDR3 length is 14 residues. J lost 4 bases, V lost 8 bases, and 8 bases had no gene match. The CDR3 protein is CASCRLAGGYEQYF. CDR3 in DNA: TGTGCCAGCTGCCGACTAGCGGGCGGATACGAGCAGTACTTC.

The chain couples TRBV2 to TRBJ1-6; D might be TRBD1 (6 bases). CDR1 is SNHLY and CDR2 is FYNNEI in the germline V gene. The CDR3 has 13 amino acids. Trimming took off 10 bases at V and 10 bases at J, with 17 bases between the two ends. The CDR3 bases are TGTGCCACCGGGGGGGGGCGGGGATCACCCCTCCACTTT. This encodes CATGGGRGSPLHF. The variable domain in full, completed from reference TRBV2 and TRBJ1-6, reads EPEVTQTPSHQVTQMGQEVILRCVPISNHLYFYWYRQILGQKVEFLVSFYNNEISEKSEIFDDQFSVERPDGSNFTLKIRSTKLEDSAMYFCATGGGRGSPLHFGNGTRLTVT.

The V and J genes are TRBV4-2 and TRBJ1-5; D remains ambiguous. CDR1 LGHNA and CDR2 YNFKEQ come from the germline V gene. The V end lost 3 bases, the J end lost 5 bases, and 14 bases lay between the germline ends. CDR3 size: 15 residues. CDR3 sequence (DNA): TGTGCCAGCAGCCAGGAGGAAGGGCCGGATCAGCCCCAGCATTTT. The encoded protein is CASSQEEGPDQPQHF.

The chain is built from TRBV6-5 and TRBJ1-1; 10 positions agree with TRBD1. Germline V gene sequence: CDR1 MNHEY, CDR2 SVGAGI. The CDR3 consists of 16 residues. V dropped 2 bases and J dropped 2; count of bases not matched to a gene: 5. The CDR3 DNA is TGTGCCAGCAGTTACCTGGGACAGGGGTCCAACACTGAAGCTTTCTTT. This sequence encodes CASSYLGQGSNTEAFF.

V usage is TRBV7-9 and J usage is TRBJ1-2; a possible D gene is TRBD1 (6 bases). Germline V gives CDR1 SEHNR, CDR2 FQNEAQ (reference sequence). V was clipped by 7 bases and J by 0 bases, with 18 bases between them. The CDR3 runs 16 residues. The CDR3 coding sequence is TGTGCCAGCAACCGGGTGGGGGCCCCGGCTAACTATGGCTACACCTTC. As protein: CASNRVGAPANYGYTF.

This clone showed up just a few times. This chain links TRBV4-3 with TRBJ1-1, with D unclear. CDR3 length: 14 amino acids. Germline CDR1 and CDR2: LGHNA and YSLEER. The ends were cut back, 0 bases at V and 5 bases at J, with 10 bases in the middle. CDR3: CASSQDSSGTEAFF. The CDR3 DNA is TGCGCCAGCAGCCAAGATAGTTCAGGAACTGAAGCTTTCTTT.

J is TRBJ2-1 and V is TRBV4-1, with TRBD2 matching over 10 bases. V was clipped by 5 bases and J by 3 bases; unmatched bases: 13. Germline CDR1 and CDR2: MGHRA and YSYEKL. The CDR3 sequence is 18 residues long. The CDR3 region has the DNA TGCGCCAGCAGCTCCCGTCTAGCGGGGGACCTTCTCTACAATGAGCAGTTCTTC. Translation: CASSSRLAGDLLYNEQFF.

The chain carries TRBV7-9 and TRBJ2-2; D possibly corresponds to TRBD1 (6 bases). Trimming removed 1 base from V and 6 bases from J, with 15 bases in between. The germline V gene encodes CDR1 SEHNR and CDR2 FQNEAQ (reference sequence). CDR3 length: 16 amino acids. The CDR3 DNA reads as TGTGCCAGCAGCTTAGGGGCAGGGGTATTGTCCGGGGAGCTGTTTTTT. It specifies CASSLGAGVLSGELFF.

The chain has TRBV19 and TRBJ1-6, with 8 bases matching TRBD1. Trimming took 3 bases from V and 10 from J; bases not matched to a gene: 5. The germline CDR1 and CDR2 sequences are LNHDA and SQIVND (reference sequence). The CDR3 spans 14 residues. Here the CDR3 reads CASSIGTGFSPLHF. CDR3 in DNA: TGTGCCAGTAGTATTGGGACAGGCTTCTCACCCCTCCACTTT.

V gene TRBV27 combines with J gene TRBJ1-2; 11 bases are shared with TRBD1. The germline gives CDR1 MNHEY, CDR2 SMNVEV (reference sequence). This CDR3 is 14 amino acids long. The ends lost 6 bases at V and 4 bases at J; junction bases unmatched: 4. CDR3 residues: CASRRTGGIYGYTF. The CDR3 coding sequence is TGTGCCAGCAGGAGGACAGGGGGCATCTATGGCTACACCTTC.

CDR3 in DNA: TGTGCCAGCAGCTGGGACAGCTCCTACGAGCAGTACTTC. It codes for CASSWDSSYEQYF. The chain joins TRBV5-4 to TRBJ2-7, with 7 bases that match TRBD1. There are 13 residues in the CDR3. The V gene end was trimmed by 3 bases and the J gene end by 0 bases; junction bases not matched to a gene: 0. Germline V CDR1 and CDR2: SGHNT, YYREEE (reference sequence).

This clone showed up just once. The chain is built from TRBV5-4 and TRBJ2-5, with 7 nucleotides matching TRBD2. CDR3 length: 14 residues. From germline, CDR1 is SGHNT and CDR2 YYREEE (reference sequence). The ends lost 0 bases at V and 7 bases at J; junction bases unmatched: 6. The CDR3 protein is CASSLGTREGTQYF. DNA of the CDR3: TGTGCCAGCAGCTTGGGGACTAGAGAAGGGACCCAGTACTTC.

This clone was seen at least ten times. The CDR3: CASSVWTGDGAFF. In DNA form, the CDR3 reads TGTGCCAGCAGCGTATGGACAGGGGACGGGGCTTTCTTT. V gene TRBV9 combines with J gene TRBJ1-1; 9 positions agree with TRBD1. The junction had 6 bases not matched to a gene; V was cut back by 1 base and J by 11 bases. The CDR3 consists of 13 residues. CDR1 and CDR2 (germline): SGDLS, YYNGEE.

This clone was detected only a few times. CDR3 DNA: TGTGCCAGCAGCGAGGACACCGGGGAGCTGTTTTTT. It encodes CASSEDTGELFF. The chain employs TRBV2 and TRBJ2-2; D not resolved. Germline CDR1 and CDR2: SNHLY and FYNNEI. This CDR3 is 12 amino acids long. V lost 6 bases and J 3 bases, leaving 5 bases between the germline ends.

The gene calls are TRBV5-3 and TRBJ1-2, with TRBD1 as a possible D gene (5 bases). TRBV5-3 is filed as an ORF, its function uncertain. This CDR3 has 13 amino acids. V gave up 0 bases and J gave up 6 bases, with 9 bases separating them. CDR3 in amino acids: CARSLGQGHGYTF. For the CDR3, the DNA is TGTGCCAGAAGCTTGGGGCAGGGCCATGGCTACACCTTC.

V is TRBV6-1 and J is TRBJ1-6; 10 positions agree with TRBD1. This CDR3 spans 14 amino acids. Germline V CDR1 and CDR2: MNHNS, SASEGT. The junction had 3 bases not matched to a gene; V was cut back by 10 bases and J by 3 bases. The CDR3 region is CATGTGDYNSPLHF. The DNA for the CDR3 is TGTGCCACCGGGACAGGGGACTATAATTCACCCCTCCACTTT.

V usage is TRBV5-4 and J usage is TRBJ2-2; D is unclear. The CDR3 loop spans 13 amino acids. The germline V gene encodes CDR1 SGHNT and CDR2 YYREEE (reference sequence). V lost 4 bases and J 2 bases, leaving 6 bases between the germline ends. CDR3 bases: TGTGCCAGCAGCAAACAAAACACCGGGGAGCTGTTTTTT. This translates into CASSKQNTGELFF.

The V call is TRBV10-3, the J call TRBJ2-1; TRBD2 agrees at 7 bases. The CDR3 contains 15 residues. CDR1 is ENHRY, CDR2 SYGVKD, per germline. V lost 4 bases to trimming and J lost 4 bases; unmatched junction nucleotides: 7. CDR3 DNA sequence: TGTGCCATCAGTGGGCCCAGGGAGGGATACAATGAGCAGTTCTTC. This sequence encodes CAISGPREGYNEQFF.

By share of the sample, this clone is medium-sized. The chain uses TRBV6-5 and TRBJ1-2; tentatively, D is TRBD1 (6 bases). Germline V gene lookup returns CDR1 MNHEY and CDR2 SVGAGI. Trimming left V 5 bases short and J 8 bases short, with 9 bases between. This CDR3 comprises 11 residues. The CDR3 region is CASSQGLGYTF. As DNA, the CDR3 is TGTGCCAGCAGTCAGGGGTTAGGCTACACCTTC.

The CDR3 here is CASSEGGGDQETQYF. The DNA for the CDR3 is TGTGCCAGCAGTGAAGGAGGTGGAGACCAAGAGACCCAGTACTTC. The chain recombines TRBV6-4 with TRBJ2-5, with D tentatively TRBD2 (5 bases). CDR1 and CDR2 (germline): MRHNA, SNTAGT. V lost 3 bases and J lost 0, with 11 bases in between. This CDR3 comprises 15 residues.

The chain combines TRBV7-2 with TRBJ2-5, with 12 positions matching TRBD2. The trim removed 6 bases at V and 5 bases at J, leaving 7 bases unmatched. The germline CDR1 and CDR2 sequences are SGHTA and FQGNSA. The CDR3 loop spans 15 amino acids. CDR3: CASRASGGVKETQYF. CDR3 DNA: TGTGCCAGCAGGGCTAGCGGGGGGGTAAAGGAGACCCAGTACTTC.